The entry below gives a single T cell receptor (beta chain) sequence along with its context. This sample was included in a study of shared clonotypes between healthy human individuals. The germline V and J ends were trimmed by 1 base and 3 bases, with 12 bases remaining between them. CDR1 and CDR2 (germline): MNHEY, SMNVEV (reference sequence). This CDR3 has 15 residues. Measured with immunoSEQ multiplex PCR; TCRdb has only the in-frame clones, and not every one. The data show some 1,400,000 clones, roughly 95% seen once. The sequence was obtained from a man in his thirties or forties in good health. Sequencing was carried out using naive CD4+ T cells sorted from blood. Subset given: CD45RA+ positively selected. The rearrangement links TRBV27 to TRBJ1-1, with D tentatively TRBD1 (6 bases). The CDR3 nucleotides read TGTGCCAGCAGTTTATTAGGGGGATGGGACACTGAAGCTTTCTTT. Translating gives CASSLLGGWDTEAFF.